This TCR beta chain was captured by sequencing in a study of blood T cell repertoires in COVID-19. Donors in Cohort 3 counted as recovered after two negative PCRs, clearance, or symptom resolution. The protocol was immunoSEQ multiplex PCR, while the TCRdb copy is restricted to in-frame clones and leaves out a portion. This sample yields 250,000 to 350,000 clones, of which around 87% are seen a single time; approximately 5.3% belongs to the top ten. The origin of this receptor is a young woman who had recovered from COVID-19. The sample was PBMCs or T cells enriched from blood (not recorded which).

The CDR3 DNA reads TGTGCCAGTAGGACCGGGACAGAACTGCAAGAGACCCAGTACTTC. As protein: CASRTGTELQETQYF. This chain connects TRBV19 to TRBJ2-5, with 7 bases identical to TRBD1. Germline V gives CDR1 LNHDA, CDR2 SQIVND (reference sequence). The CDR3 extends over 15 amino acids. Trimming removed 6 bases from V and 2 bases from J; junction bases left unmatched: 9.